The rows below give T cell receptor beta chains drawn from one sample of a study of regulatory T cells in long-lasting Graves disease. TCRdb passed the multiplex PCR reads through MiXCR, listing each CDR3 protein once. The sample holds 500,000 or so distinct CDR3 sequences; about 16% are singletons and the top ten take 25%. This same sample was also taken into another study, of T cells in Graves' hyperthyroidism and ophthalmopathy.

This sample comprised peripheral blood mononuclear cells (PBMCs), obtained at new diagnosis, from a patient treated with antithyroid drugs. The receptors originated from a middle-aged woman with Graves disease. Each CDR3 is given without its conserved first and last residue. The order of the fields is V gene, CDR3 length, CDR3 protein.

V gene: TRBV7-8; CDR3 length: 13; CDR3 protein: ASSLALTSGGPEF
V gene: TRBV20-1; CDR3 length: 12; CDR3 protein: SASEGWRNQPQH
V gene: TRBV6-1; CDR3 length: 15; CDR3 protein: ASSEQDGAYHTGELF
V gene: TRBV29-1; CDR3 length: 9; CDR3 protein: SARDLVEQY
V gene: TRBV30; CDR3 length: 11; CDR3 protein: AWSVEGGQPQH
V gene: TRBV29-1; CDR3 length: 11; CDR3 protein: SVERHKLETQY
V gene: TRBV11-2; CDR3 length: 15; CDR3 protein: ASSPIDGTIEDYGYT
V gene: TRBV2; CDR3 length: 12; CDR3 protein: ASNAGHRVTEAF
V gene: TRBV28; CDR3 length: 13; CDR3 protein: ASSFERTGAGEQY
V gene: TRBV9; CDR3 length: 13; CDR3 protein: ASSIGTGDSYEQY
V gene: TRBV5-1; CDR3 length: 12; CDR3 protein: ASNTGTSTDTQY
V gene: TRBV4-2; CDR3 length: 14; CDR3 protein: ASSPSGTGGIREQY
V gene: TRBV25-1; CDR3 length: 12; CDR3 protein: ASRQQGNQETQY
V gene: TRBV6-5; CDR3 length: 12; CDR3 protein: ASSYSSGSYGHT
V gene: TRBV6-2/TRBV6-3; CDR3 length: 11; CDR3 protein: ASRDPGNTEAF
V gene: TRBV11-3; CDR3 length: 12; CDR3 protein: ASSSSSSPYEQY
V gene: TRBV3-1; CDR3 length: 13; CDR3 protein: ASSPSLGDTGELF
V gene: TRBV2; CDR3 length: 12; CDR3 protein: ASSESGRAYEQY
V gene: TRBV2; CDR3 length: 13; CDR3 protein: ASSDPGGGIGEQF
V gene: TRBV7-2; CDR3 length: 15; CDR3 protein: ASSLPEQSLSYNEQF
V gene: TRBV6-5; CDR3 length: 11; CDR3 protein: ASSSTVRGTQH
V gene: TRBV7-6; CDR3 length: 13; CDR3 protein: ASSPARETGNTIY
V gene: TRBV12-3/TRBV12-4; CDR3 length: 12; CDR3 protein: ASSKSGVATEAF
V gene: TRBV2; CDR3 length: 12; CDR3 protein: ASSGGRGYNEQF
V gene: TRBV7-9; CDR3 length: 12; CDR3 protein: ASSLFVAGDTQY
V gene: TRBV28; CDR3 length: 11; CDR3 protein: ASSPPWLDTIY
V gene: TRBV24-1; CDR3 length: 14; CDR3 protein: ATSEPRQGATDTQY
V gene: TRBV20-1; CDR3 length: 13; CDR3 protein: SARSLDRGTYEQY
V gene: TRBV7-9; CDR3 length: 12; CDR3 protein: ASSFVGPTDTQY
V gene: TRBV3-1; CDR3 length: 14; CDR3 protein: ASSPGQGEGADTQY
V gene: TRBV6-1; CDR3 length: 17; CDR3 protein: ASSEPAYRGRWNNSPLH
V gene: TRBV20-1; CDR3 length: 15; CDR3 protein: SARDRRRIPFNYGYT
V gene: TRBV5-1; CDR3 length: 15; CDR3 protein: ASSLVLATYSTDTQY
V gene: TRBV27; CDR3 length: 11; CDR3 protein: ASRIQGNTEAF
V gene: TRBV6-1; CDR3 length: 11; CDR3 protein: ASSRRENEKLF
V gene: TRBV5-1; CDR3 length: 15; CDR3 protein: ASSLGVGRGQQDTQY
V gene: TRBV3-1; CDR3 length: 11; CDR3 protein: ASSQEGPTEAF
V gene: TRBV5-1; CDR3 length: 13; CDR3 protein: ASRPTEQRTDTQY
V gene: TRBV28; CDR3 length: 13; CDR3 protein: ASSFGDRVYYGYT
V gene: TRBV6-1; CDR3 length: 12; CDR3 protein: ASKVPGTSSEQY
V gene: TRBV10-3; CDR3 length: 14; CDR3 protein: AISESGQGSYNEQF
V gene: TRBV5-1; CDR3 length: 13; CDR3 protein: ASSFAAAKVTEAF
V gene: TRBV5-8; CDR3 length: 13; CDR3 protein: ASSLSQGANYGYT
V gene: TRBV20-1; CDR3 length: 13; CDR3 protein: SASSEGGPSYEQY
V gene: TRBV6-2/TRBV6-3; CDR3 length: 12; CDR3 protein: ASSYLQGGLEAF
V gene: TRBV2; CDR3 length: 11; CDR3 protein: ASTVLSGNTIY
V gene: TRBV14; CDR3 length: 13; CDR3 protein: ASSPPGNFNYGYT
V gene: TRBV7-9; CDR3 length: 12; CDR3 protein: ASSFDPLPGELF
V gene: TRBV12-3/TRBV12-4; CDR3 length: 12; CDR3 protein: ASSQGLRGETQY
V gene: TRBV28; CDR3 length: 14; CDR3 protein: ASSLFGTPNTGELF
V gene: TRBV20-1; CDR3 length: 11; CDR3 protein: SANRARADTQY
V gene: TRBV5-6; CDR3 length: 13; CDR3 protein: ASSLVRGLNSPLH